This T cell receptor (beta chain) was obtained from a study of cytomegalovirus exposure and HLA in healthy donors. PCR involved 60 Vbeta and 13 Jbeta primers. This table comes from immunoSEQ multiplex PCR, and its TCRdb copy is limited to in-frame clones, with some not included. The sample lists around 170,000 clones, 84% occurring once. The CDR3 covers 12 residues. Germline V gives CDR1 SGHRS, CDR2 YFSETQ. V lost 4 bases and J lost 5, with 9 bases in between. This clone was picked up a small number of times. The TCR was taken from a woman in her fifties or sixties in good health and CMV-seropositive. The genes are TRBV5-1 and TRBJ1-2; maybe TRBD1 (5 bases). Sequencing input: PBMCs. The CDR3 DNA is TGCGCCAGCAGCAGGGACTTTTATGGCTACACCTTC. This sequence encodes CASSRDFYGYTF.